The clone carrying this TCR beta chain was detected only a few times. Its antigen is still unknown. These data are taken from a study of CD8 T cells in ankylosing spondylitis. Study-wide points: For ankylosing spondylitis blood, a TCR beta motif of seven to nine highly homologous variants appeared characteristic. Clones linked to disease, bearing a CD8+ phenotype, were relatively rare in peripheral blood. Significantly higher representation of disease-linked clones was reported for matched ankylosing spondylitis synovial fluid.

The CDR3 runs 13 residues. V lost 3 bases, J lost 1 base, and 7 bases lay in between. CDR1 is SGHRS and CDR2 is YFSETQ in the germline V gene. Quantitative 5'-RACE with molecular barcodes produced the TCR beta libraries. TCRdb ran MiXCR on the 5' RACE reads and lists one entry per CDR3 protein. Here the sample spans fewer than 400,000 distinct CDR3 sequences, more than 20% being singletons. Sequenced material: blood, either unsorted or a sorted T cell fraction (not recorded which). The V gene is TRBV5-1, the J gene TRBJ1-1, with D tentatively TRBD1 (5 bases). The receptor's source is a male donor with ankylosing spondylitis. The CDR3 region has the DNA TGCGCCAGCAGCTGGGACGGGAACACTGAAGCTTTCTTT. Translating gives CASSWDGNTEAFF.